This T cell receptor beta chain was sequenced during a study of CD8 T cells in ankylosing spondylitis. Notes on the study in general: In ankylosing spondylitis blood, a motif of roughly 8 highly homologous TCR beta variants appeared characteristic. Reported data indicate significant enrichment of disease-linked clones within matched ankylosing spondylitis synovial fluid. Clones linked to the disease showed a CD8+ phenotype. They occurred at relatively low frequencies in peripheral blood.

By quantitative 5'-RACE with molecular barcodes, the TCR beta libraries were made. MiXCR, run by TCRdb on the 5' RACE reads, gives a single entry per CDR3 protein. Among 150,000 to 200,000 distinct CDR3 sequences listed, 15% to 20% were seen once. With 5 bases removed from V and 9 bases from J, the gap between germline ends came to 14 bases. There are 13 residues in the CDR3. This clonotype was observed at least ten times. The target antigen is unknown. Sample: blood, either unsorted or a sorted T cell fraction (not recorded which). This chain links TRBV12-3 or TRBV12-4 with TRBJ2-1; D possibly matches TRBD1 or TRBD2 (5 bases each). This TCR was sampled from a male donor with ankylosing spondylitis or in good health (not recorded which). CDR3 sequence (DNA): TGTGCCAGCAGTCCGCAAGAGGGGTTTGAGCAGTTCTTC. Translating gives CASSPQEGFEQFF.